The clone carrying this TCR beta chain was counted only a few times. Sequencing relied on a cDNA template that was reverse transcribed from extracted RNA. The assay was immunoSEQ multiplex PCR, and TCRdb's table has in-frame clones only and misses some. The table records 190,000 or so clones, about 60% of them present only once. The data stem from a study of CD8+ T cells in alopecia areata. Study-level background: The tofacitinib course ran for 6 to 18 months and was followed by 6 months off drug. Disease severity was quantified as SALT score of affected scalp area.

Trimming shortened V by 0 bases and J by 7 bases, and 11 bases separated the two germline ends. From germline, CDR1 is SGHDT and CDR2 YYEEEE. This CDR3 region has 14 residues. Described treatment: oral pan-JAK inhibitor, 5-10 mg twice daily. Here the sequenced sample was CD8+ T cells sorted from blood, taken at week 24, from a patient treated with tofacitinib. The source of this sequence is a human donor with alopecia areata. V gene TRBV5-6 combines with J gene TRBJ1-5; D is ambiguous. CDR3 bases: TGTGCCAGCAGCTTGGGGGGTCTTGTGCAGCCCCAGCATTTT. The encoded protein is CASSLGGLVQPQHF.